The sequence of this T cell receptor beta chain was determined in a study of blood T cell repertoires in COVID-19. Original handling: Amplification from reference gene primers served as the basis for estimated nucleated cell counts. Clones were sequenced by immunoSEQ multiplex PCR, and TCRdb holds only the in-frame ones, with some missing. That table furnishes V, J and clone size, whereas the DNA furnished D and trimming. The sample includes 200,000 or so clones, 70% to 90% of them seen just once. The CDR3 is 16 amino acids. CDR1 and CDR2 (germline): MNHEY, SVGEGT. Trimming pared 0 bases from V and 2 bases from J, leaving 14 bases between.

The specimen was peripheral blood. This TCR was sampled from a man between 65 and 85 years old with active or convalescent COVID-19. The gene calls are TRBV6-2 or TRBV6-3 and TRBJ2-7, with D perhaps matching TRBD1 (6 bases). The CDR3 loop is CASSYSSQGSPYEQYF. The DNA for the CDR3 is TGTGCCAGCAGTTACTCGAGCCAGGGGAGCCCCTACGAGCAGTACTTC.